This T cell receptor beta chain derives from a study of memory CD4+ T cells and cytomegalovirus serostatus. Overall study: This sample comes from healthy Belgian adults, eight or nine CMV seropositive, 24 seronegative.

The CDR3 extends over 13 amino acids. Trimming took off 5 bases at V and 8 bases at J, with 15 bases between the two ends. Germline loops: CDR1 LNHDA, CDR2 SQIVND (reference sequence). The sort gate was single viable CD3+CD4+CD8-CD45RO+ cells for memory CD4+ T cells. After thawing, CD4+ T cells were positively selected. Profiled with immunoSEQ multiplex PCR; TCRdb holds only in-frame clones, not every one. The data contain 40,000 or so clones, roughly 83% of them singletons. Material for sequencing was memory CD4+ T cells from blood. This clonotype was sampled from an adult in good health and CMV-seronegative. The chain recombines TRBV19 with TRBJ1-2; D gene uncertain. The DNA for the CDR3 is TGTGCCAGTAGTTCCCAGACGGTGGGGGGCTACACCTTC. Translating it yields CASSSQTVGGYTF. The whole variable domain, filled in from reference TRBV19 and TRBJ1-2, reads DGGITQSPKYLFRKEGQNVTLSCEQNLNHDAMYWYRQDPGQGLRLIYYSQIVNDFQKGDIAEGYSVSREKKESFPLTVTSAQKNPTAFYLCASSSQTVGGYTFGSGTRLTVV.